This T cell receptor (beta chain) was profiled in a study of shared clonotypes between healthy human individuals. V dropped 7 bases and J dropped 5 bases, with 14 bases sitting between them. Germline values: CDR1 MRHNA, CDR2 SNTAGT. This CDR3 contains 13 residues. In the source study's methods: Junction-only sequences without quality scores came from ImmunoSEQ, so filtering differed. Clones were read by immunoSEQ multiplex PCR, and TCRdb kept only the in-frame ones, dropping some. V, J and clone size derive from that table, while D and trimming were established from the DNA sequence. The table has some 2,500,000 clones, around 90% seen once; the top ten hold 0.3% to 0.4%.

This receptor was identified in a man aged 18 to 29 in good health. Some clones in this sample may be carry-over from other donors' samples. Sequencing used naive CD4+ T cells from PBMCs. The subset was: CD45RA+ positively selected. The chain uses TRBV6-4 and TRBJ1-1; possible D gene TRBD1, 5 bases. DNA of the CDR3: TGTGCCAGCATGTGGGCAGGGCCTACTGAAGCTTTCTTT. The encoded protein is CASMWAGPTEAFF.